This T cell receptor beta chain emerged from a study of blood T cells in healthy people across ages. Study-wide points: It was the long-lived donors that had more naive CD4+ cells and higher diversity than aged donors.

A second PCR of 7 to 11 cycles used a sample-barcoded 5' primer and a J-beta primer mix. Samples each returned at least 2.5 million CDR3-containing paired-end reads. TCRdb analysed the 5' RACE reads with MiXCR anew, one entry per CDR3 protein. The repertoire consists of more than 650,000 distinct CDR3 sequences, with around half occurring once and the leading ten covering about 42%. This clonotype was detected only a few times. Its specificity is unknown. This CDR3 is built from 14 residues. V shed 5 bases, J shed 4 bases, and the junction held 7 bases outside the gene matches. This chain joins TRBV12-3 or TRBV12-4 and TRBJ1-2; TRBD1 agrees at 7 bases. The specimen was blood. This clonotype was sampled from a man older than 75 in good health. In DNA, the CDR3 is TGTGCCAGCAGTCTCCAGGGGGGACTCTATGGCTACACCTTC. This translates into CASSLQGGLYGYTF.